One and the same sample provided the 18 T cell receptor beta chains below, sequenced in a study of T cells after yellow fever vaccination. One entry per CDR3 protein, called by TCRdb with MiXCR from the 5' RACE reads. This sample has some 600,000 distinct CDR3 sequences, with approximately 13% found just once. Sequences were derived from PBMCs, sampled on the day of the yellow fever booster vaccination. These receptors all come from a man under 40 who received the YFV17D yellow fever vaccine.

The CDR3 protein is CASTAGSGPYEQYF. The CDR3 coding sequence is TGTGCCAGTACCGCGGGATCCGGGCCCTACGAGCAGTACTTC. The V gene is TRBV12-3 or TRBV12-4, the J gene TRBJ2-7; D is possibly TRBD2 (6 bases). The CDR3 contains 14 residues. The V and J ends lost 9 bases and 2 bases respectively, with 17 bases between them.

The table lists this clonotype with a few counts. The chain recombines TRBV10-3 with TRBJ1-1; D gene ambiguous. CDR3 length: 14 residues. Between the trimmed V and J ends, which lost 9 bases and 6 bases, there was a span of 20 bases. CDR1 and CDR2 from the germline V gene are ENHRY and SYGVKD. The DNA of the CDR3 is TGTGCCATAACCAACCCGAATGTGGGCCCTGAAGCTTTCTTT. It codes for CAITNPNVGPEAFF.

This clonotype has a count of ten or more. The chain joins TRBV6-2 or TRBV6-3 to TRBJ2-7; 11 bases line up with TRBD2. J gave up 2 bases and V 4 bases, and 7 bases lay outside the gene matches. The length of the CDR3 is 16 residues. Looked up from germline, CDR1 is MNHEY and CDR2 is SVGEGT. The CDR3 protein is CASSLLTSGNPYEQYF. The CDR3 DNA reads TGTGCCAGCAGTTTACTGACTAGCGGGAACCCCTACGAGCAGTACTTC.

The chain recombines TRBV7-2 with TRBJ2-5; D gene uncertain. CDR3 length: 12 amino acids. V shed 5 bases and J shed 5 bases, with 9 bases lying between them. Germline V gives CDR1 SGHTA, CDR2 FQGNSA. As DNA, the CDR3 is TGTGCCAGCAGCCGGAATTGGGAGACCCAGTACTTC. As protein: CASSRNWETQYF.

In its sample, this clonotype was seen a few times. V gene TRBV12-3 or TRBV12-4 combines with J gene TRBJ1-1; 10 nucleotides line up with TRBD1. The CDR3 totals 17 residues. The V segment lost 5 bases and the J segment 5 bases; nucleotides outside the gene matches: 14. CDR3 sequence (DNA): TGTGCCAGCAGTATAACGACAGGGGGCTACGCTATGACTGAAGCTTTCTTT. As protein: CASSITTGGYAMTEAFF.

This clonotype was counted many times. The CDR3 spells CASSKVDGDVGIQYF. Written as DNA, the CDR3 is TGTGCCAGCAGCAAAGTCGACGGGGACGTAGGCATTCAGTACTTC. The chain has TRBV21-1 and TRBJ2-4; TRBD2, the table's D call, was not compared with the DNA. TRBV21-1 is an annotated pseudogene. The CDR3 has 15 amino acids.

CDR3 nucleotides: TGTGCCAGCAGAAACAGGGAAGGGTACTATAATTCACCCCTCCACTTT. Its translation: CASRNREGYYNSPLHF. This chain links TRBV5-4 with TRBJ1-6; tentatively, D is TRBD1 (6 bases). The germline V gene encodes CDR1 SGHNT and CDR2 YYREEE (reference sequence). The length of the CDR3 is 16 residues. V was cut by 5 bases and J by 3 bases, with 15 bases left in between.

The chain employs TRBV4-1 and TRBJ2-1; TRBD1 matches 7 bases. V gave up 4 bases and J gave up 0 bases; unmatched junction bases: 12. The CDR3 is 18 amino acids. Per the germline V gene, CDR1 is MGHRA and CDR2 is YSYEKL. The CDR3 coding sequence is TGCGCCAGCAGCCTTCTTGCGACAGGGCCGAGCTCCTACAATGAGCAGTTCTTC. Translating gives CASSLLATGPSSYNEQFF.

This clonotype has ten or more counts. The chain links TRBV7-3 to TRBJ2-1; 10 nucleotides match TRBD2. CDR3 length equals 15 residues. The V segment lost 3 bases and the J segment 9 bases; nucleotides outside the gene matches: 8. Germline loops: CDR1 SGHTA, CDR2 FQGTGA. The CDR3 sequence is CASSLTPGLAVEQFF. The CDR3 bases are TGTGCCAGCAGCTTGACACCCGGACTAGCGGTTGAGCAGTTCTTC. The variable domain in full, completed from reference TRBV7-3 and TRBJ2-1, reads GAGVSQTPSNKVTEKGKYVELRCDPISGHTALYWYRQSLGQGPEFLIYFQGTGAADDSGLPNDRFFAVRPEGSVSTLKIQRTERGDSAVYLCASSLTPGLAVEQFFGPGTRLTVL.

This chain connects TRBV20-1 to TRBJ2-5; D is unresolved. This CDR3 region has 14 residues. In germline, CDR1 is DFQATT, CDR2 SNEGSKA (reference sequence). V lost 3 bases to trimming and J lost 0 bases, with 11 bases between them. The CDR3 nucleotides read TGCAGTGCTAGTGCCCCATCTTACCAAGAGACCCAGTACTTC. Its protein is CSASAPSYQETQYF.

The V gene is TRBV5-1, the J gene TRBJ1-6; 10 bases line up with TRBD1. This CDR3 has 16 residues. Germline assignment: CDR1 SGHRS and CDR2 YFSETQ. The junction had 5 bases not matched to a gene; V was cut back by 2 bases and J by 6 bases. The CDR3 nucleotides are TGCGCCAGCAGCTTACGGGGGGACAGGGGTAATTCACCCCTCCACTTT. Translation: CASSLRGDRGNSPLHF.

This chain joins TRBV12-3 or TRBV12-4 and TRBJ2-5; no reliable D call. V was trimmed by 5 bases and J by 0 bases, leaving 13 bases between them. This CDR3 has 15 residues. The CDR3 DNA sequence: TGTGCCAGCAGTCATTCGGATACGTACCAAGAGACCCAGTACTTC. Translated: CASSHSDTYQETQYF.

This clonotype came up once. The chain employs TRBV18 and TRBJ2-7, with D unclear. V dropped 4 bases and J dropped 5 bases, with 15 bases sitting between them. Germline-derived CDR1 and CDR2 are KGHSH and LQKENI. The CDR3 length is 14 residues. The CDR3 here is CASSLMLTLDEQYF. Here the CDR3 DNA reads TGTGCCAGCTCACTGATGCTTACTCTCGACGAGCAGTACTTC.

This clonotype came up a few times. The CDR3 nucleotides are TGTGCCAGCAGTTTTGGCGGGGATTTCTATGGCTACACCTTC. Its translation is CASSFGGDFYGYTF. The chain joins TRBV12-3 or TRBV12-4 to TRBJ1-2; D not resolved. There are 14 residues in the CDR3. V lost 3 bases to trimming and J lost 4 bases, with 12 bases between them.

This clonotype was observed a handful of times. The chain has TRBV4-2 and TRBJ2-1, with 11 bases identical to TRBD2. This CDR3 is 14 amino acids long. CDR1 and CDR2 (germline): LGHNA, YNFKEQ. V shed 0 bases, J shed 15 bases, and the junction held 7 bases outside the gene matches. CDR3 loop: CASSQEGTSGSWFF. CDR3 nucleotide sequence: TGTGCCAGCAGCCAAGAGGGAACTAGCGGGAGCTGGTTCTTC.

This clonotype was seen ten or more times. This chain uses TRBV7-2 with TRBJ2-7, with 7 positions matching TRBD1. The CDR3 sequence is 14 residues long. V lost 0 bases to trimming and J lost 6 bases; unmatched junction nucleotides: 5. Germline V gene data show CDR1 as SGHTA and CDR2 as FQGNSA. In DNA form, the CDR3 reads TGTGCCAGCAGCTTAGCCCAACAGGGGAGCGAGCAGTACTTC. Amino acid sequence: CASSLAQQGSEQYF.

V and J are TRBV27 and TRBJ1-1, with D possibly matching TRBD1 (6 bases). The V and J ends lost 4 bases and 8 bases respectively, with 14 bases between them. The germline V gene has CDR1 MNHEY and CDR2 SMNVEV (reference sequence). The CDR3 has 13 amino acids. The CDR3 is CASSSPDSPEAFF. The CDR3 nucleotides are TGTGCCAGCAGTTCTCCGGACAGCCCAGAAGCTTTCTTT.

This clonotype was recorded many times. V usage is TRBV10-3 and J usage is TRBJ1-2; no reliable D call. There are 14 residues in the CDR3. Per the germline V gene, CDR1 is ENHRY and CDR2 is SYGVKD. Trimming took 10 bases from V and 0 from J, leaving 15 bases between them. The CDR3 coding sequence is TGTGCCACTTGGACTAACCAAGCTAACTATGGCTACACCTTC. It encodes CATWTNQANYGYTF.